This T cell receptor (beta chain) was captured in a study of T cells in Graves' hyperthyroidism and ophthalmopathy. TCR beta CDR3 regions were amplified from RNA transcripts. Initially, a first-round RT-PCR of the TCR CDR3 employed the HTBI primer set. TCRdb fed the multiplex PCR reads into MiXCR, producing one record per CDR3 protein. The repertoire includes hundreds of thousands of distinct CDR3 sequences, about half of them detected once, and about 7.9% sits in the top ten. The germline V gene encodes CDR1 DFQATT and CDR2 SNEGSKA (reference sequence). V was clipped by 7 bases and J by 9 bases, with 10 bases between them. The CDR3 spans 11 residues.

Source material: peripheral blood or thyroid tissue (not recorded which). The TCR sequence derives from a young woman with Graves' hyperthyroidism. This rearrangement joins TRBV20-1 to TRBJ1-6; no firm D call. The CDR3 spells CSELAGSPLHF. The CDR3 DNA is TGCAGTGAATTGGCGGGTTCACCCCTCCACTTT.